The rows below give T cell receptor beta chains drawn from one sample of a study of T-cell memory formation after mild COVID-19. TCRdb reanalysed the 5' RACE reads using MiXCR and keeps one entry per CDR3 protein. The sample contains about 340,000 distinct CDR3 sequences, more than 15% of which appear only once. What was sequenced was PBMCs or a T cell subset sorted from them (not recorded which). These receptors originate from a man aged 18 to 30 who had mild COVID-19 (a few samples of this study predate the infection). Cell type and time point are not known. CDR3s include the opening cysteine and the closing phenylalanine or tryptophan. The D gene is left open where the match is weak. Clone size appears in some rows only: once, few, many, or a class for an expanded clone.

size: many
D: TRBD1
V: TRBV3-1
J: TRBJ1-1
CDR3: CASSQSSRDRELNYF
DNA: TGTGCCAGCAGCCAATCATCCCGGGACAGGGAATTGAATTACTTT

size: few
D: -
V: TRBV9
J: TRBJ1-2
CDR3: CASSAYRVFGYTF
DNA: TGTGCCAGCAGCGCCTACAGGGTTTTTGGCTACACCTTC

size: -
D: TRBD1
V: TRBV6-2/TRBV6-3
J: TRBJ2-7
CDR3: CASSYLGQAYEQYF
DNA: TGTGCCAGCAGTTACCTCGGACAGGCCTACGAGCAGTACTTC

size: -
D: -
V: TRBV7-9
J: TRBJ1-1
CDR3: CASSLYVGTEAFF
DNA: TGTGCCAGCAGCTTATATGTGGGAACTGAAGCTTTCTTT

size: few
D: -
V: TRBV29-1
J: TRBJ1-2
CDR3: CSVESAYGYTF
DNA: TGCAGCGTCGAGTCTGCTTATGGCTACACCTTC

size: -
D: TRBD1
V: TRBV4-1
J: TRBJ2-7
CDR3: CASSQGTGIAYEQYF
DNA: TGCGCCAGCAGCCAAGGGACAGGGATCGCCTACGAGCAGTACTTC

size: -
D: -
V: TRBV20-1
J: TRBJ1-4
CDR3: CSASRQANEKLFF
DNA: TGCAGTGCTTCTCGACAGGCTAATGAAAAACTGTTTTTT

size: many
D: TRBD1
V: TRBV20-1
J: TRBJ2-7
CDR3: CSARDPGQLHEQYF
DNA: TGCAGTGCTAGAGATCCGGGACAGCTCCACGAGCAGTACTTC

size: -
D: -
V: TRBV20-1
J: TRBJ2-7
CDR3: CSARAGGLPYEQYF
DNA: TGCAGTGCTAGAGCGGGCGGGTTACCCTACGAGCAGTACTTC

size: many
D: TRBD2
V: TRBV6-4
J: TRBJ2-3
CDR3: CASSDSASGSTDTQYF
DNA: TGTGCCAGCAGTGACTCGGCTAGCGGGAGCACAGATACGCAGTATTTT

size: few
D: -
V: TRBV3-1
J: TRBJ2-4
CDR3: CASSQGTQRQYF
DNA: TGTGCCAGCAGCCAAGGGACCCAACGTCAGTACTTC

size: -
D: -
V: TRBV7-9
J: TRBJ1-5
CDR3: CATGAQGLNQPQHF
DNA: TGTGCCACGGGGGCCCAGGGGCTAAATCAGCCCCAGCATTTT

size: few
D: -
V: TRBV9
J: TRBJ2-7
CDR3: CASSTTGGTLRGEQYF
DNA: TGTGCCAGCAGCACAACTGGGGGCACCCTCAGGGGCGAGCAGTACTTC

size: few
D: TRBD2
V: TRBV6-2/TRBV6-3
J: TRBJ2-7
CDR3: CASSFSSGGDYYEQYF
DNA: TGTGCCAGCAGCTTCTCAAGCGGGGGGGACTACTACGAGCAGTACTTC

size: many
D: -
V: TRBV5-1
J: TRBJ2-2
CDR3: CASSLVLGTANTGELFF
DNA: TGCGCCAGCAGCTTGGTCTTGGGGACGGCGAACACCGGGGAGCTGTTTTTT

size: -
D: -
V: TRBV4-3
J: TRBJ1-2
CDR3: CASSQESAGFDYGYTF
DNA: TGCGCCAGCAGCCAAGAATCGGCGGGATTTGACTATGGCTACACCTTC

size: few
D: -
V: TRBV12-3/TRBV12-4
J: TRBJ2-1
CDR3: CASRRQSSYNEQFF
DNA: TGTGCCAGCAGACGACAGAGCTCCTACAATGAGCAGTTCTTC

size: -
D: -
V: TRBV11-2
J: TRBJ2-2
CDR3: CASTDTNTGELFF
DNA: TGTGCCAGCACCGATACGAACACCGGGGAGCTGTTTTTT

size: many
D: TRBD2
V: TRBV12-3/TRBV12-4
J: TRBJ2-1
CDR3: CASSLGTSGVNEQFF
DNA: TGTGCCAGCAGTTTGGGGACTAGCGGGGTCAATGAGCAGTTCTTC

size: -
D: -
V: TRBV3-1
J: TRBJ1-1
CDR3: CASSRHRERVTEAFF
DNA: TGTGCCAGCAGCCGACACAGGGAAAGAGTCACTGAAGCTTTCTTT

size: few
D: -
V: TRBV29-1
J: TRBJ2-7
CDR3: CSVATLDEQYF
DNA: TGCAGCGTTGCCACACTCGACGAGCAGTACTTC

size: -
D: -
V: TRBV6-5
J: TRBJ2-2
CDR3: CASSKSANTGELFF
DNA: TGTGCCAGCAGTAAAAGCGCGAACACCGGGGAGCTGTTTTTT

size: few
D: -
V: TRBV7-2
J: TRBJ2-5
CDR3: CASSLEAASGETQYF
DNA: TGTGCCAGCAGCTTAGAGGCAGCTTCGGGAGAGACCCAGTACTTC

size: -
D: -
V: TRBV7-3
J: TRBJ2-5
CDR3: CASSPTGTGLETQYF
DNA: TGTGCCAGCAGCCCCACCGGGACTGGTCTAGAGACCCAGTACTTC

size: -
D: -
V: TRBV5-5
J: TRBJ2-5
CDR3: CASSSITGWETQYF
DNA: TGTGCCAGCAGCTCAATCACAGGGTGGGAGACCCAGTACTTC

size: -
D: TRBD2
V: TRBV27
J: TRBJ2-3
CDR3: CASSPLTSPADTQYF
DNA: TGTGCCAGCAGTCCTCTGACTAGCCCGGCAGATACGCAGTATTTT